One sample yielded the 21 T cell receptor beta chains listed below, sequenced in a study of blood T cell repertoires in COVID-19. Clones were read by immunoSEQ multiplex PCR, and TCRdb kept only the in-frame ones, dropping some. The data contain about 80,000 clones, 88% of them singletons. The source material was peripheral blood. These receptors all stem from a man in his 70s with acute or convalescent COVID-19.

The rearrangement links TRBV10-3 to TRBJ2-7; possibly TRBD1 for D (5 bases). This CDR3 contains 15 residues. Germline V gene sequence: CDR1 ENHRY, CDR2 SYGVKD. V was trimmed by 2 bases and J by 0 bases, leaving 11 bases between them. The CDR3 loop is CAISEGTGYSYEQYF. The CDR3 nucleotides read TGTGCCATCAGTGAGGGAACAGGATACTCCTACGAGCAGTACTTC.

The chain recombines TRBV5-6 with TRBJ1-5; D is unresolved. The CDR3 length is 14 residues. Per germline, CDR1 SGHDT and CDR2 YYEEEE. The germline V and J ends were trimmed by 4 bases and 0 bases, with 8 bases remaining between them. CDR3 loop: CASSGEPSNQPQHF. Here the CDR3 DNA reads TGTGCCAGCAGCGGGGAGCCTAGCAATCAGCCCCAGCATTTT.

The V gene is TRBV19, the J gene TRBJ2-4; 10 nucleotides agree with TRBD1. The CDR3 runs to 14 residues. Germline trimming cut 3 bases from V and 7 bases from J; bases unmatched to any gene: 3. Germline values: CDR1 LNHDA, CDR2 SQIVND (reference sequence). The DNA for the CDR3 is TGTGCCAGTAGTATTTTGACAGGGGGCAACATTCAGTACTTC. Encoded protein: CASSILTGGNIQYF.

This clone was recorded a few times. CDR3 protein: CASSSGLAGVPHEQFF. Written as DNA, the CDR3 is TGTGCCAGCAGCTCTGGACTAGCGGGAGTCCCCCACGAGCAGTTCTTC. The rearrangement links TRBV11-2 to TRBJ2-1, with TRBD2 matching over 13 bases. Germline values: CDR1 SGHAT, CDR2 FQNNGV. This CDR3 is 16 amino acids long. J gave up 10 bases and V 4 bases, and 10 bases lay outside the gene matches.

In DNA form, the CDR3 reads TGTGCCACCAGTGATTCCCTGTCCTACGAGCAGTACTTC. Translated, it gives CATSDSLSYEQYF. V gene TRBV24-1 combines with J gene TRBJ2-7; D not certain. The CDR3 spans 13 residues. V lost 2 bases and J lost 1, with 5 bases in between. The germline V gene has CDR1 KGHDR and CDR2 SFDVKD.

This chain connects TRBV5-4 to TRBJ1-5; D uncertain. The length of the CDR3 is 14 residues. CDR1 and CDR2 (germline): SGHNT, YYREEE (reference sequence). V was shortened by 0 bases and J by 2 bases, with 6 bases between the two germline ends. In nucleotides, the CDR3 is TGTGCCAGCAGCTTGGACGGGGGCAATCAGCCCCAGCATTTT. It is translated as CASSLDGGNQPQHF.

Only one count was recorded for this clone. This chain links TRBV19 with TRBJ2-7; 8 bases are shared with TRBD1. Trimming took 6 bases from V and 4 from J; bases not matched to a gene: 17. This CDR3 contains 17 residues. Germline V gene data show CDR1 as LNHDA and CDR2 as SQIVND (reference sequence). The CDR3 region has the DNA TGTGCCAGTAGATACCGATCGACAGGGGCGGTGAGATACGAGCAGTACTTC. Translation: CASRYRSTGAVRYEQYF.

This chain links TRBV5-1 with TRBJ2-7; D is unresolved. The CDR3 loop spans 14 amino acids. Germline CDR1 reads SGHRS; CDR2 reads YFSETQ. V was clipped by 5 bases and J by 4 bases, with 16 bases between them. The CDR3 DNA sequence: TGCGCCAGCAGTCCTGACTCGACCAATTACGAGCAGTACTTC. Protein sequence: CASSPDSTNYEQYF.

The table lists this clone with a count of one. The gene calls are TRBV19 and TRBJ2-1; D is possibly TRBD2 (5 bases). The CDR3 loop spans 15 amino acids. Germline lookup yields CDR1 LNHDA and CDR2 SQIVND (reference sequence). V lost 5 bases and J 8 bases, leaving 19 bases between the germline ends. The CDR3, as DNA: TGTGCCAGTAGTCACGGGAACGGGCCGTGGGATGAGCAGTTCTTC. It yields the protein CASSHGNGPWDEQFF.

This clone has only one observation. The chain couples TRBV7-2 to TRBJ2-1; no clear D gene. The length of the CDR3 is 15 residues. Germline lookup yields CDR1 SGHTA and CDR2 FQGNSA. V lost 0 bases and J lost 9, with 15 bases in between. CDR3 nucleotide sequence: TGTGCCAGCAGCTTAGCGCTCCCCTCCACGGGTGAGCAGTTCTTC. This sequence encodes CASSLALPSTGEQFF.

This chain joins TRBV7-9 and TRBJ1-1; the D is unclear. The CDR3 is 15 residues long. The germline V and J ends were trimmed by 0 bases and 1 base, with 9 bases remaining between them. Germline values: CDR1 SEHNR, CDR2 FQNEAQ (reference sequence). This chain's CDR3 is CASSLAEGWNTEAFF. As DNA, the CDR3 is TGTGCCAGCAGCTTAGCGGAGGGATGGAACACTGAAGCTTTCTTT.

CDR3 in amino acids: CASRLPGQGSGYTF. DNA for the CDR3: TGTGCCAGCAGGCTACCGGGACAGGGATCTGGCTACACCTTC. The chain combines TRBV6-5 with TRBJ1-2; 9 positions match TRBD1. V shed 6 bases, J shed 7 bases, and the junction held 9 bases outside the gene matches. Germline CDR1 MNHEY, CDR2 SVGAGI. The length of the CDR3 is 14 residues.

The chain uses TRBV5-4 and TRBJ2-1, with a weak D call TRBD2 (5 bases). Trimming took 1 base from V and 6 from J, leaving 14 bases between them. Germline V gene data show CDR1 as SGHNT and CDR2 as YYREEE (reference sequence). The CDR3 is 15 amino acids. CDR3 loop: CASSLSGFSRNEQFF. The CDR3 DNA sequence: TGTGCCAGCAGCTTGTCGGGGTTTAGTCGCAATGAGCAGTTCTTC.

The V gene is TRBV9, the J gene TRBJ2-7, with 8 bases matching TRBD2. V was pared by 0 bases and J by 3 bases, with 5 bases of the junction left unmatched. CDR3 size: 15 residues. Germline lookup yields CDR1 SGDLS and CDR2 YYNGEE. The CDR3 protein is CASSVESGRDYEQYF. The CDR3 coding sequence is TGTGCCAGCAGCGTAGAGAGCGGGAGAGACTACGAGCAGTACTTC.

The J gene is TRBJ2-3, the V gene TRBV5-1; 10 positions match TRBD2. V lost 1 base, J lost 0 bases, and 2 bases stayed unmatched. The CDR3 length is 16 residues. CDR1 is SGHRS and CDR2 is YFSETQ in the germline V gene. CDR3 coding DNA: TGCGCCAGCAGCTTGTATAGCGGGGGGAGCACAGATACGCAGTATTTT. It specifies CASSLYSGGSTDTQYF.

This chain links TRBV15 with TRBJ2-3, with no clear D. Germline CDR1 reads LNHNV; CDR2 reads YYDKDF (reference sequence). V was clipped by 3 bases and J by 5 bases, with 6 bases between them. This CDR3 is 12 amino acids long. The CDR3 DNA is TGTGCCACCAGCAGGAAGCAAGATACGCAGTATTTT. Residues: CATSRKQDTQYF.

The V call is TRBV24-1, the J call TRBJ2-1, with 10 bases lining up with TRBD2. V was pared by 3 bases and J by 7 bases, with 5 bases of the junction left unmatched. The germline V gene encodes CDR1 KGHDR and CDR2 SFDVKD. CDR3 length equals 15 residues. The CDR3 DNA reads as TGTGCCACCAGTGATACTAGCGGGGTTTTTAATGAGCAGTTCTTC. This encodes CATSDTSGVFNEQFF.

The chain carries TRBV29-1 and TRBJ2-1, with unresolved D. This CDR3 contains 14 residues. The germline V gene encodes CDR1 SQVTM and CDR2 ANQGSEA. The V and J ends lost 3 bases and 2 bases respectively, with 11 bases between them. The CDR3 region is CSVDGEQAYNEQFF. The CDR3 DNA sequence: TGCAGCGTTGATGGAGAACAAGCCTACAATGAGCAGTTCTTC.

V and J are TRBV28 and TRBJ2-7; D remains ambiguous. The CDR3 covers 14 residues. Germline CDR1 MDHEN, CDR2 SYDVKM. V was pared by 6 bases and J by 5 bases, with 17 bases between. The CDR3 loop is CASRQTRPRDEQYF. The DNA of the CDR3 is TGTGCCAGCAGGCAGACTCGACCCCGCGACGAGCAGTACTTC. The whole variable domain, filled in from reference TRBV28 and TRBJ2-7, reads DVKVTQSSRYLVKRTGEKVFLECVQDMDHENMFWYRQDPGLGLRLIYFSYDVKMKEKGDIPEGYSVSREKKERFSLILESASTNQTSMYLCASRQTRPRDEQYFGPGTRLTVT.

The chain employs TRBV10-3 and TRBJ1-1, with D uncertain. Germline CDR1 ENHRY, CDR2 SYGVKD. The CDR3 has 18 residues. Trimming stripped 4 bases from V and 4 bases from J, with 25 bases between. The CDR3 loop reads CAISGLKEGGGLSTEAFF. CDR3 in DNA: TGTGCCATCAGTGGGCTTAAGGAGGGCGGTGGTTTGAGCACTGAAGCTTTCTTT.

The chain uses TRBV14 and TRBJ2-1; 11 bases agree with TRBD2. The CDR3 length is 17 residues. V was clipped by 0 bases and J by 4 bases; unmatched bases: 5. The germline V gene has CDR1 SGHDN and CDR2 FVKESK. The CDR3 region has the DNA TGTGCCAGCAGCCAAGATGCCCGACTAGCGGGGTACAATGAGCAGTTCTTC. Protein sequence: CASSQDARLAGYNEQFF. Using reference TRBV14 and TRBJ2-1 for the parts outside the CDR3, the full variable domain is EAGVTQFPSHSVIEKGQTVTLRCDPISGHDNLYWYRRVMGKEIKFLLHFVKESKQDESGMPNNRFLAERTGGTYSTLKVQPAELEDSGVYFCASSQDARLAGYNEQFFGPGTRLTVL.